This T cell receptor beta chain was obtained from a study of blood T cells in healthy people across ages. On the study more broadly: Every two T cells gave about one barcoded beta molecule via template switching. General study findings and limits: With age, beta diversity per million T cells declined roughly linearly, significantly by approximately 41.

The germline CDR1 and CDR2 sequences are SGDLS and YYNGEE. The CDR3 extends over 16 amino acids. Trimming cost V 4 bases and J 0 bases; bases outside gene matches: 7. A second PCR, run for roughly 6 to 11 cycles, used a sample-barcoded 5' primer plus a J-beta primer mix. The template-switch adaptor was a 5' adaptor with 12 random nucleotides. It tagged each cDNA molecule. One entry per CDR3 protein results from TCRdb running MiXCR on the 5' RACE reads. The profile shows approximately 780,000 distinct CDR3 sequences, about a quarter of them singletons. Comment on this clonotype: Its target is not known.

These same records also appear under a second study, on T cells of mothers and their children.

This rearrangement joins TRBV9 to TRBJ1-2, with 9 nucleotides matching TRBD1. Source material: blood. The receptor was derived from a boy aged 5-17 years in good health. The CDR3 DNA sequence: TGTGCCAGCAGCCCCTCATGGACAGGGGCTAACTATGGCTACACCTTC. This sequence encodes CASSPSWTGANYGYTF.